Listed below are T cell receptor beta chains from one sample, sequenced in a study of early T cells in non-severe SARS-CoV-2 infection. TCRdb used MiXCR to reprocess the 5' RACE reads, holding one entry per CDR3 protein. Found here are fewer than 60,000 distinct CDR3 sequences, about 9.1% of them singletons; the top ten hold 4% to 5%. Sequenced material: whole blood. The receptor set was obtained from an adult who was a healthcare worker with PCR-confirmed SARS-CoV-2 infection or an uninfected control (not recorded which). Both conserved end residues are part of each CDR3. D genes are given only for firm matches. Only part of the rows carry a size: once, few, many, or a class if the clone is expanded.

d_call: TRBD1; j_call: TRBJ2-7; clone_size: many; v_call: TRBV3-1; cdr3_nt: TGTGCCAGCAGCGGCGGACAGGGTGCCTACGAGCAGTACTTC; cdr3_aa: CASSGGQGAYEQYF
d_call: -; j_call: TRBJ1-4; clone_size: many; v_call: TRBV6-5; cdr3_nt: TGTGCCAGCAGCCGGGGTGAAAAACTGTTTTTT; cdr3_aa: CASSRGEKLFF
d_call: -; j_call: TRBJ1-2; clone_size: -; v_call: TRBV20-1; cdr3_nt: TGCAGTGCTAGAGTCCCTGCGACGGATGGCTACACCTTC; cdr3_aa: CSARVPATDGYTF
d_call: -; j_call: TRBJ1-6; clone_size: many; v_call: TRBV6-1; cdr3_nt: TGTGCCAGCAGTAGAGGGGGCTCCTATAATTCACCCCTCCACTTT; cdr3_aa: CASSRGGSYNSPLHF
d_call: TRBD1; j_call: TRBJ2-3; clone_size: -; v_call: TRBV6-6; cdr3_nt: TGTGCCAGCAGTTACGGCCGAACAGGGGGCGTGGGCACAGATACGCAGTATTTT; cdr3_aa: CASSYGRTGGVGTDTQYF
d_call: TRBD1; j_call: TRBJ2-3; clone_size: many; v_call: TRBV12-3/TRBV12-4; cdr3_nt: TGTGCCAGCAGTTCGGACAGGGGGCAAACAGATACGCAGTATTTT; cdr3_aa: CASSSDRGQTDTQYF
d_call: TRBD1; j_call: TRBJ1-1; clone_size: -; v_call: TRBV9; cdr3_nt: TGTGCCAGCAGCGGTGACAGGGCCCAGTCAACGGCTTTCTTT; cdr3_aa: CASSGDRAQSTAFF
d_call: -; j_call: TRBJ2-7; clone_size: -; v_call: TRBV27; cdr3_nt: TGTGCCAGCAGTTTAAACAGGGGAGGCGAGCAGTACTTC; cdr3_aa: CASSLNRGGEQYF
d_call: TRBD1; j_call: TRBJ1-5; clone_size: -; v_call: TRBV28; cdr3_nt: TGTGCCAGCAGTTCCCCCGGACAGGGTAATCAGCCCCAGCATTTT; cdr3_aa: CASSSPGQGNQPQHF
d_call: -; j_call: TRBJ2-7; clone_size: -; v_call: TRBV20-1; cdr3_nt: TGCAGTGCTAGTAGTGGCAGCCGGACCTACGAGCAGTACTTC; cdr3_aa: CSASSGSRTYEQYF
d_call: -; j_call: TRBJ1-2; clone_size: many; v_call: TRBV6-5; cdr3_nt: TGTGCCAGCACCGACTCCTATGGCTACACCTTC; cdr3_aa: CASTDSYGYTF
d_call: TRBD1; j_call: TRBJ1-1; clone_size: few; v_call: TRBV29-1; cdr3_nt: TGCAGCGTTGAACATACAGGGGGCGGGAACACTGAAGCTTTCTTT; cdr3_aa: CSVEHTGGGNTEAFF
d_call: TRBD2; j_call: TRBJ2-1; clone_size: many; v_call: TRBV3-1; cdr3_nt: TGTGCCAGCAGCTCACCGGGGGGGGAGCAGTTCTTC; cdr3_aa: CASSSPGGEQFF
d_call: -; j_call: TRBJ2-3; clone_size: many; v_call: TRBV2; cdr3_nt: TGTGCCAGCAGGGAACTACAGGTCGGGTCAGATACGCAGTATTTT; cdr3_aa: CASRELQVGSDTQYF
d_call: TRBD1; j_call: TRBJ1-6; clone_size: -; v_call: TRBV19; cdr3_nt: TGTGCCAGTAGACCGGGACAGATTGGTTCACCCCTCCACTTT; cdr3_aa: CASRPGQIGSPLHF
d_call: -; j_call: TRBJ2-2; clone_size: -; v_call: TRBV6-6; cdr3_nt: TGTGCCAGCAGTTCCGCGAACACCGGGGAGCTGTTTTTT; cdr3_aa: CASSSANTGELFF
d_call: TRBD2; j_call: TRBJ2-1; clone_size: -; v_call: TRBV5-1; cdr3_nt: TGCGCCAGCAGCTTGGACGGGGGAGGGCCTTGGAATGAGCAGTTCTTC; cdr3_aa: CASSLDGGGPWNEQFF
d_call: -; j_call: TRBJ2-1; clone_size: many; v_call: TRBV30; cdr3_nt: TGTGCCTGGAGTGTAAATACTGAGCAGTTCTTC; cdr3_aa: CAWSVNTEQFF
d_call: -; j_call: TRBJ2-2; clone_size: many; v_call: TRBV4-2; cdr3_nt: TGTGCCAGCAGCCAAGATCTTACCCCGGGGGGGACAGGGTGGAACACCGGGGAGCTGTTTTTT; cdr3_aa: CASSQDLTPGGTGWNTGELFF
d_call: -; j_call: TRBJ2-7; clone_size: many; v_call: TRBV20-1; cdr3_nt: TGCAGTGCTAGAGTTGCTGGGGCCTACGAGCAGTACTTC; cdr3_aa: CSARVAGAYEQYF
d_call: -; j_call: TRBJ1-5; clone_size: -; v_call: TRBV6-1; cdr3_nt: TGTGCCAGCAGGGCGACTGTAGGGTCACGCAATCAGCCCCAGCATTTT; cdr3_aa: CASRATVGSRNQPQHF
d_call: TRBD2; j_call: TRBJ2-1; clone_size: -; v_call: TRBV3-1; cdr3_nt: TGTGCCAGCAGCCAGGTAGCGGGGCAATTAACTTTCTTC; cdr3_aa: CASSQVAGQLTFF
d_call: -; j_call: TRBJ1-4; clone_size: few; v_call: TRBV9; cdr3_nt: TGTGCCAGCAGCGTAGGACACGCGCGGGAAAAACTGTTTTTT; cdr3_aa: CASSVGHAREKLFF
d_call: -; j_call: TRBJ2-7; clone_size: many; v_call: TRBV2; cdr3_nt: TGTGCCAGCAGTGGGGACAACCCCTTCGAGCAGTACTTC; cdr3_aa: CASSGDNPFEQYF
d_call: -; j_call: TRBJ1-5; clone_size: many; v_call: TRBV21-1; cdr3_nt: TGTGCCAGCAGCGCACACAGGGAACATCAGCCCCAGCATTTT; cdr3_aa: CASSAHREHQPQHF
d_call: -; j_call: TRBJ2-2; clone_size: few; v_call: TRBV5-5; cdr3_nt: TGTGCCAGCAGCTTGGCCTTAGCCGGGGAGCTGTTTTTT; cdr3_aa: CASSLALAGELFF
d_call: -; j_call: TRBJ2-3; clone_size: many; v_call: TRBV14; cdr3_nt: TGTGCCAGCAGCCAAGATGGTACAGATACGCAGTATTTT; cdr3_aa: CASSQDGTDTQYF